The present entry profiles one TCR beta chain with its context. Its specificity is unknown. Use of 60 Vbeta and 13 Jbeta primers characterized the PCR. The protocol was immunoSEQ multiplex PCR, while the TCRdb copy is restricted to in-frame clones and leaves out a portion. Counted here are approximately 100,000 clones, about four fifths occurring once; the ten biggest clones make up roughly 9.7%. This specimen belongs to a study of cytomegalovirus exposure and HLA in healthy donors. Overall study results and limits: An analysis that was carried out later associated 15,000 to 20,000 TCR beta sequences with HLA alleles at 0.05 false discovery rate. HLA restriction was apparent for most CMV-associated TCR beta chains in a later analysis.

The V and J ends lost 10 bases and 5 bases respectively, with 15 bases between them. The CDR3 spans 12 residues. The germline gives CDR1 SGDLS, CDR2 YYNGEE. J is TRBJ1-1 and V is TRBV9; unclear D gene. This clonotype was obtained from a man aged 18-30 years in good health and CMV-seropositive. Source material: PBMCs. This CDR3 reads CASERIGTEAFF. DNA for the CDR3: TGTGCCTCAGAGCGCATAGGTACTGAAGCTTTCTTT.